There are many counts of the clone carrying this T cell receptor beta chain. The target antigen is unknown. TCRdb recomputed calls from the 5' RACE reads with MiXCR, one row per CDR3 protein. The repertoire holds hundreds of thousands of distinct CDR3 sequences, with roughly 6% as singletons. This record belongs to a study of identical twins. Study-level findings and limits: Abundant beta clonotypes from cord blood bore fewer insertions; memory repertoires lacked this pattern. Findings came from cross-sectional statistics, without long-term follow-up of donors.

Healthy Caucasians were all of the donors. V was pared by 2 bases and J by 8 bases, with 10 bases between. The CDR3 runs to 12 residues. CDR1 is SGHVS and CDR2 is FQNEAQ in the germline V gene. The receptor was isolated from a young man in good health. Source material: naive T cells sorted from blood. The chain uses TRBV7-8 and TRBJ2-7; D is perhaps TRBD1 or TRBD2 (5 bases each). Here the CDR3 reads CASSLSSGQQYF. As DNA, the CDR3 is TGTGCCAGCAGCTTATCTTCGGGACAGCAGTACTTC.